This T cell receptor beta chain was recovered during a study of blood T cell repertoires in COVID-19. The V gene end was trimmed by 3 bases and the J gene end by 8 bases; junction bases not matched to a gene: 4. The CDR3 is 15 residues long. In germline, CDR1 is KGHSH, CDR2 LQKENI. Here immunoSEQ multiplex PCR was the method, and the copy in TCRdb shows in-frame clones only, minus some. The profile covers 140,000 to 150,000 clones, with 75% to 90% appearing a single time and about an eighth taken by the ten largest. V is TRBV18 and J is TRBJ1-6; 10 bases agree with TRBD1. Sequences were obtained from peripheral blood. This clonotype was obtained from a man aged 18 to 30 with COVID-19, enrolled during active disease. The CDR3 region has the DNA TGTGCCAGCTCACCCTTAGGGACAGGGGATTCACCCCTCCACTTT. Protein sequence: CASSPLGTGDSPLHF.